The 15 T cell receptor beta chains presented below share a single source sample, sequenced in a study of radiotherapy plus CTLA-4 blockade in lung cancer. Sequencing used immunoSEQ multiplex PCR; TCRdb keeps in-frame clones, though not all of them. The table includes approximately 80,000 clones, more than 60% detected once. The sample consisted of peripheral blood, taken from a patient treated with radiotherapy plus ipilimumab. The receptor set was obtained from a human donor with non-small cell lung cancer whose response to radiotherapy plus ipilimumab could not be evaluated. Some clones in this sample may be carry-over from other donors' samples.

As concerns this clone: Other DNA sequences in the same sample also yield this CDR3. The chain employs TRBV5-1 and TRBJ2-3; D remains ambiguous. The CDR3 runs to 12 residues. CDR1 is SGHRS, CDR2 YFSETQ, per germline. The ends were cut back, 3 bases at V and 2 bases at J, with 4 bases in the middle. CDR3 sequence (DNA): TGCGCCAGCAGCTCATCCACAGATACGCAGTATTTT. Encoded protein: CASSSSTDTQYF.

Notes on this clone: At one end, the junction sequence differs from germline, possibly due to a read error. The chain links TRBV5-1 to TRBJ2-7, with D perhaps TRBD2 (6 bases). The CDR3 runs 14 residues. Germline-derived CDR1 and CDR2 are SGHRS and YFSETQ. The DNA of the CDR3 is TGTGCCAGCAGCTTGGCGCGGGGCGGGGACGAGCAGTACTTC. Protein: CASSLARGGDEQYF.

The J gene is TRBJ2-6, the V gene TRBV28; tentative D call: TRBD1 (6 bases). CDR3 size: 17 residues. Per germline, CDR1 MDHEN and CDR2 SYDVKM. Trimming cost V 2 bases and J 2 bases, with 13 bases left between them. CDR3 bases: TGTGCCAGCAGTTTACCTTATCACAGGGCTGGGGCCAACGTCCTGACTTTC. This encodes CASSLPYHRAGANVLTF.

The chain couples TRBV18 to TRBJ1-5; D is unresolved. The CDR3 totals 16 residues. V lost 0 bases, J lost 1 base, and 10 bases lay in between. The germline V gene encodes CDR1 KGHSH and CDR2 LQKENI. CDR3 loop: CASSPPGGGSNQPQHF. DNA for the CDR3: TGTGCCAGCTCACCACCGGGAGGTGGGAGCAATCAGCCCCAGCATTTT.

Here the CDR3 reads CAWSVRLLQDNSPLHF. The CDR3 DNA reads as TGTGCCTGGAGTGTACGGCTCCTCCAGGATAATTCACCCCTCCACTTT. This chain links TRBV30 with TRBJ1-6; D not resolved. Trimming pared 0 bases from V and 5 bases from J, leaving 14 bases between. Germline values: CDR1 GTSNPN, CDR2 SVGIG (reference sequence). The CDR3 is 16 residues long.

This rearrangement joins TRBV15 to TRBJ1-2; 8 bases align to TRBD1. J was trimmed by 2 bases and V by 3 bases; bases with no gene match: 2. Germline V CDR1 and CDR2: LNHNV, YYDKDF (reference sequence). CDR3 size: 14 residues. The DNA of the CDR3 is TGTGCCACCAGCAGTCGGACAGGGAACTATGGCTACACCTTC. This codes for CATSSRTGNYGYTF.

This rearrangement joins TRBV2 to TRBJ2-2, with a weak D call TRBD1 (6 bases). V was trimmed by 7 bases and J by 3 bases, leaving 9 bases between them. The germline V gene encodes CDR1 SNHLY and CDR2 FYNNEI. This CDR3 region has 13 residues. The CDR3 nucleotides read TGTGCCAGCACCTACAGGGACACCGGGGAGCTGTTTTTT. It yields the protein CASTYRDTGELFF.

The rearrangement joins TRBV19 to TRBJ1-4, with 7 bases matching TRBD1. The CDR3 length is 17 residues. CDR1 and CDR2 from the germline V gene are LNHDA and SQIVND (reference sequence). The ends lost 6 bases at V and 8 bases at J; junction bases unmatched: 18. The CDR3 bases are TGTGCCAGTAGCACTCACTTCGCTGGGACAGAAGGGGAAAAACTGTTTTTT. Protein: CASSTHFAGTEGEKLFF. The whole variable domain, remainder taken from reference TRBV19 and TRBJ1-4, is DGGITQSPKYLFRKEGQNVTLSCEQNLNHDAMYWYRQDPGQGLRLIYYSQIVNDFQKGDIAEGYSVSREKKESFPLTVTSAQKNPTAFYLCASSTHFAGTEGEKLFFGSGTQLSVL.

The chain joins TRBV5-1 to TRBJ2-3, with 10 bases lining up with TRBD1. This CDR3 spans 15 amino acids. J was trimmed by 2 bases and V by 4 bases; bases with no gene match: 4. The germline gives CDR1 SGHRS, CDR2 YFSETQ. The CDR3 nucleotides are TGCGCCAGCAGCAAGGACAGGGGGGACACAGATACGCAGTATTTT. Protein product: CASSKDRGDTDTQYF. Full variable domain (remainder filled in from reference TRBV5-1 and TRBJ2-3): KAGVTQTPRYLIKTRGQQVTLSCSPISGHRSVSWYQQTPGQGLQFLFEYFSETQRNKGNFPGRFSGRQFSNSRSEMNVSTLELGDSALYLCASSKDRGDTDTQYFGPGTRLTVL.

This chain joins TRBV2 and TRBJ2-5; 7 bases align to TRBD2. The CDR3 extends over 13 amino acids. Per the germline V gene, CDR1 is SNHLY and CDR2 is FYNNEI. The V and J ends lost 8 bases and 6 bases, in that order; junction bases with no gene match: 9. The CDR3 coding sequence is TGTGCCAGCCTGAGCGGGGAAGCGAAGACCCAGTACTTC. As protein: CASLSGEAKTQYF.

The rearrangement joins TRBV5-1 to TRBJ2-1, with TRBD2 matching 10 bases. The germline V gene encodes CDR1 SGHRS and CDR2 YFSETQ. This CDR3 is 18 amino acids long. V lost 1 base and J lost 3; bases outside the gene matches: 10. CDR3 amino acids: CASSLPLAGAGGYNEQFF. The CDR3 DNA reads as TGCGCCAGCAGCTTGCCTCTAGCGGGGGCCGGTGGCTACAATGAGCAGTTCTTC.

The rearrangement uses TRBV29-1 and TRBJ1-1; no definite D call. Germline assignment: CDR1 SQVTM and CDR2 ANQGSEA. CDR3 size: 13 residues. V was shortened by 2 bases and J by 1 base, with 8 bases between the two germline ends. The CDR3 DNA sequence: TGCAGCGTTGAAATCGGAGCGAACACTGAAGCTTTCTTT. This sequence encodes CSVEIGANTEAFF. Full variable domain (remainder filled in from reference TRBV29-1 and TRBJ1-1): SAVISQKPSRDICQRGTSLTIQCQVDSQVTMMFWYRQQPGQSLTLIATANQGSEATYESGFVIDKFPISRPNLTFSTLTVSNMSPEDSSIYLCSVEIGANTEAFFGQGTRLTVV.

This clone has just one count. The chain recombines TRBV7-9 with TRBJ1-6; 9 nucleotides match TRBD1. From germline, CDR1 is SEHNR and CDR2 FQNEAQ (reference sequence). Losses at the gene ends were 6 bases for V and 7 bases for J; bases not matched to a gene: 13. This CDR3 contains 17 residues. Here the CDR3 DNA reads TGTGCCAGCAGTTCCGGGACAGGGTTGACGAAAAATTCACCCCTCCACTTT. It translates to CASSSGTGLTKNSPLHF. Full variable domain (missing parts from reference TRBV7-9 and TRBJ1-6): DTGVSQNPRHKITKRGQNVTFRCDPISEHNRLYWYRQTLGQGPEFLTYFQNEAQLEKSRLLSDRFSAERPKGSFSTLEIQRTEQGDSAMYLCASSSGTGLTKNSPLHFGNGTRLTVT.

This clone was seen a few times. In DNA form, the CDR3 reads TGTGCCAGCAGCCAAGTATTTGGGACAGGCTATGGCTACACCTTC. Residues: CASSQVFGTGYGYTF. This chain uses TRBV14 with TRBJ1-2, with TRBD1 matching 8 bases. CDR1 is SGHDN and CDR2 is FVKESK in the germline V gene. V gave up 1 base and J gave up 4 bases; unmatched junction bases: 5. The CDR3 extends over 15 amino acids.

This clone was observed a handful of times. This chain links TRBV6-5 with TRBJ1-2; D remains ambiguous. The V end was cut by 2 bases, the J end by 8 bases, with 12 bases between. Germline V gene sequence: CDR1 MNHEY, CDR2 SVGAGI. This CDR3 region has 13 residues. The DNA of the CDR3 is TGTGCCAGCAGTTACGAGGGCCGCATGGGCTACACCTTC. It encodes CASSYEGRMGYTF.